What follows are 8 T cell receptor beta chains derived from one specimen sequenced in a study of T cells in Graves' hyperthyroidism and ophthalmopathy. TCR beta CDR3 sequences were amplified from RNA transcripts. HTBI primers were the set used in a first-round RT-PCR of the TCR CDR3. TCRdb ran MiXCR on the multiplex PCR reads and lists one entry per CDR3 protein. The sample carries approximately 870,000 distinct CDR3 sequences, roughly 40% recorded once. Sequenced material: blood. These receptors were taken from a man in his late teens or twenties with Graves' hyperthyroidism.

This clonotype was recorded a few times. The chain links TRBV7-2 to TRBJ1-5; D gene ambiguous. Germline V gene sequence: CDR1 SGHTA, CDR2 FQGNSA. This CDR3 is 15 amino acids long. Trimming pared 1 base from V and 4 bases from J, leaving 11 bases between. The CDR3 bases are TGTGCCAGCAGCTTAGTGGGCGGCCATAATCAGCCCCAGCATTTT. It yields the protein CASSLVGGHNQPQHF.

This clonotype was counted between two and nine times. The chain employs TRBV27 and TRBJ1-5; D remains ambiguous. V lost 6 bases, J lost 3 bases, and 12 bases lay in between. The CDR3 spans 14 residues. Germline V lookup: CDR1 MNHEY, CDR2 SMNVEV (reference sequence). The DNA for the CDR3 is TGTGCCAGCAGACCCGGACTGCCCAATCAGCCCCAGCATTTT. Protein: CASRPGLPNQPQHF.

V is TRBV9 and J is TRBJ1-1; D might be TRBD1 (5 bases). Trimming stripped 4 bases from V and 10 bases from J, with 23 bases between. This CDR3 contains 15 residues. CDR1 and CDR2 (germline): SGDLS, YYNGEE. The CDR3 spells CASSRDLGSLETAFF. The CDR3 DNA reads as TGTGCCAGCAGCCGGGACCTCGGGAGTCTAGAAACAGCTTTCTTT.

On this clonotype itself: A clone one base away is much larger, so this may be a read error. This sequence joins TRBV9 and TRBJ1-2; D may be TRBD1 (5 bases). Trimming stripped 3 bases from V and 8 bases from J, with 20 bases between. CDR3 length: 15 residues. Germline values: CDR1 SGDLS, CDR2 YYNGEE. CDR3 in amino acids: CASSAGINGHGGYTF. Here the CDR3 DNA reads TGTGCCAGCAGCGCTGGAATAAACGGACACGGAGGCTACACCTTC.

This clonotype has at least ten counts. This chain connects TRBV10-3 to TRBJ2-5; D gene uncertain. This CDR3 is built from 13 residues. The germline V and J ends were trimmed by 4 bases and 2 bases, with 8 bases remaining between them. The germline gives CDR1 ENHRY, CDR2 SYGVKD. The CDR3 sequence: CAISGASQETQYF. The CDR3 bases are TGTGCCATCAGTGGGGCCAGTCAAGAGACCCAGTACTTC.

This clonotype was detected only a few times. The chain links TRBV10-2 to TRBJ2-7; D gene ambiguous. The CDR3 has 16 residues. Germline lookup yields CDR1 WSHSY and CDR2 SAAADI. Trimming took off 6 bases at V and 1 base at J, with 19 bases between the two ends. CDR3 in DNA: TGCGCCAGCAGCCAAGGGTCGGGTACTCCATCCTACGAGCAGTACTTC. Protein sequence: CASSQGSGTPSYEQYF.

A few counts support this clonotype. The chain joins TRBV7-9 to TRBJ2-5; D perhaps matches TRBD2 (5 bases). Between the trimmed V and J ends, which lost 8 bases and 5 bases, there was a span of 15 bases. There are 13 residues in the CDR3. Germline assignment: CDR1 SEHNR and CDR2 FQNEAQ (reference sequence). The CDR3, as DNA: TGTGCCAGCTCACTCCAGAGGGTCGAGACCCAGTACTTC. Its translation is CASSLQRVETQYF.

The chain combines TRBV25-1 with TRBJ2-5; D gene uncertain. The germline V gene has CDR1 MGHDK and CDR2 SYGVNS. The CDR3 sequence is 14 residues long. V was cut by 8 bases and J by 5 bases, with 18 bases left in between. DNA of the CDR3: TGTGCCAGCGTGATCAGCCAAGATCGGGAGACCCAGTACTTC. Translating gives CASVISQDRETQYF.